The 17 T cell receptor beta chains given below trace back to one sample, sequenced in a study of shared clonotypes between healthy human individuals. This table comes from immunoSEQ multiplex PCR, and its TCRdb copy is limited to in-frame clones, with some not included. This table has millions of clones, roughly 92% appearing once. Material: naive CD4+ T cells sorted from blood. Subset here: CD45RA+ positively selected. The receptors were gathered from a man younger than 35 in good health.

In nucleotides, the CDR3 is TGTGCCAGCAGCTCCATACCCCTGAGCACCGGGGAGCTGTTTTTT. The encoded protein is CASSSIPLSTGELFF. V is TRBV7-9 and J is TRBJ2-2; D unclear. The CDR3 has 15 amino acids. Trimming took off 4 bases at V and 4 bases at J, with 13 bases between the two ends. Germline V gene lookup returns CDR1 SEHNR and CDR2 FQNEAQ (reference sequence).

About this clone itself: The sample contains more than one DNA sequence encoding this CDR3. V is TRBV6-6 and J is TRBJ1-1, with 7 bases identical to TRBD1. CDR1 and CDR2 from the germline V gene are MNHNY and SVGAGI (reference sequence). Germline trimming cut 0 bases from V and 1 base from J; bases unmatched to any gene: 2. This CDR3 comprises 15 residues. CDR3 coding DNA: TGTGCCAGCAGTTACTCAAGGACAGGGAACACTGAAGCTTTCTTT. As protein: CASSYSRTGNTEAFF.

The genes are TRBV7-2 and TRBJ2-5; 7 bases map to TRBD2. This CDR3 contains 17 residues. Germline CDR1 is SGHTA and CDR2 is FQGNSA. The V segment lost 3 bases and the J segment 4 bases; nucleotides outside the gene matches: 14. The DNA of the CDR3 is TGTGCCAGCAGCTTCATACCGGGACCCGGGGGGAGAGAGACCCAGTACTTC. It translates to CASSFIPGPGGRETQYF.

The rearrangement joins TRBV29-1 to TRBJ2-3; D gene uncertain. This CDR3 is 14 amino acids long. Trimming pared 0 bases from V and 1 base from J, leaving 8 bases between. Germline CDR1 and CDR2: SQVTM and ANQGSEA. CDR3 bases: TGCAGCGTTGAAGATCCCCAGGGCACAGATACGCAGTATTTT. Protein sequence: CSVEDPQGTDTQYF.

The genes are TRBV15 and TRBJ1-3, with D unresolved. The CDR3 consists of 16 residues. CDR1 is LNHNV and CDR2 is YYDKDF in the germline V gene (reference sequence). With 7 bases removed from V and 0 bases from J, the gap between germline ends came to 16 bases. This CDR3 is CATTQSSPGSGNTIYF. CDR3 DNA sequence: TGTGCCACCACCCAATCTAGTCCTGGCTCTGGAAACACCATATATTTT.

V usage is TRBV5-4 and J usage is TRBJ2-3; D is perhaps TRBD2 (5 bases). Trimming shortened V by 3 bases and J by 0 bases, and 14 bases separated the two germline ends. Germline V gene lookup returns CDR1 SGHNT and CDR2 YYREEE (reference sequence). The CDR3 totals 16 residues. CDR3 DNA: TGTGCCAGCAGCTCGCTTGGCGGGTGGAGCACAGATACGCAGTATTTT. It is translated as CASSSLGGWSTDTQYF. The full variable domain, its missing parts supplied by reference TRBV5-4 and TRBJ2-3, is ETGVTQSPTHLIKTRGQQVTLRCSSQSGHNTVSWYQQALGQGPQFIFQYYREEENGRGNFPPRFSGLQFPNYSSELNVNALELDDSALYLCASSSLGGWSTDTQYFGPGTRLTVL.

To note about this clone: Other DNA sequences in this specimen translate into the identical CDR3. CDR3 nucleotides: TGTGCCTGGAGTATGGGACTAGCGGGAGGGAATGAGCAGTTCTTC. It yields the protein CAWSMGLAGGNEQFF. The V gene is TRBV30, the J gene TRBJ2-1, with 16 bases identical to TRBD2. Trimming removed 2 bases from V and 7 bases from J; junction bases left unmatched: 2. The germline V gene has CDR1 GTSNPN and CDR2 SVGIG (reference sequence). The CDR3 contains 15 residues.

This clone has only a few counts. This chain links TRBV5-1 with TRBJ2-7; 8 bases agree with TRBD1. Germline CDR1 is SGHRS and CDR2 is YFSETQ. The CDR3 is made up of 16 amino acids. Trimming cost V 0 bases and J 5 bases; bases outside gene matches: 10. CDR3 region: CASSLANGQGIDEQYF. As DNA, the CDR3 is TGCGCCAGCAGCTTGGCCAATGGACAGGGTATCGACGAGCAGTACTTC.

The V and J genes are TRBV15 and TRBJ1-6; TRBD1 matches 7 bases. The CDR3 sequence is 15 residues long. J lost 7 bases, V lost 4 bases, and 7 bases had no gene match. Germline lookup yields CDR1 LNHNV and CDR2 YYDKDF (reference sequence). The CDR3 sequence: CATSTTTGANSPLHF. The CDR3 DNA follows: TGTGCCACCAGCACCACAACAGGGGCCAATTCACCCCTCCACTTT.

V and J are TRBV5-1 and TRBJ1-1, with D possibly TRBD1 on 6 matching bases. The V end lost 3 bases, the J end lost 4 bases, and 16 bases lay between the germline ends. CDR1 is SGHRS, CDR2 YFSETQ, per germline. This CDR3 contains 15 residues. CDR3 bases: TGCGCCAGCAGCTCCCAGACAGGTTCGGGCACTGAAGCTTTCTTT. Encoded protein: CASSSQTGSGTEAFF.

The chain has TRBV6-1 and TRBJ2-7; D is undetermined. The V and J ends lost 4 bases and 3 bases respectively, with 10 bases between them. CDR1 and CDR2 (germline): MNHNS, SASEGT. The CDR3 totals 13 residues. The CDR3 nucleotides are TGTGCCAGCAGTGTGGGCAGGAACTACGAGCAGTACTTC. It yields the protein CASSVGRNYEQYF.

This chain joins TRBV30 and TRBJ2-7; 10 nucleotides agree with TRBD2. The CDR3 loop spans 13 amino acids. The germline V gene has CDR1 GTSNPN and CDR2 SVGIG (reference sequence). The V segment lost 3 bases and the J segment 5 bases; nucleotides outside the gene matches: 4. CDR3 DNA: TGTGCCTGGAGACTAGCGGGGAGGGACGAGCAGTACTTC. This encodes CAWRLAGRDEQYF.

The J gene is TRBJ2-1, the V gene TRBV29-1; 16 bases match TRBD2. CDR3 length: 13 residues. CDR1 is SQVTM and CDR2 is ANQGSEA in the germline V gene. J gave up 12 bases and V 7 bases, and 6 bases lay outside the gene matches. In DNA, the CDR3 is TGCAGCGCGGGACTAGCGGGAGGGCCGTGGCAGTTCTTC. Encoded protein: CSAGLAGGPWQFF.

CDR3 DNA sequence: TGTGCCAGCAGCTTGGCGGACAGGGGGGATGGCTACACCTTC. Amino acids: CASSLADRGDGYTF. The chain combines TRBV5-4 with TRBJ1-2, with 10 bases matching TRBD1. The CDR3 loop spans 14 amino acids. V shed 0 bases, J shed 6 bases, and the junction held 2 bases outside the gene matches. Germline CDR1 SGHNT, CDR2 YYREEE (reference sequence).

A single count supports this clone. V is TRBV5-1 and J is TRBJ2-5; D assignment may be TRBD1 or TRBD2 (6 bases each). V lost 4 bases, J lost 1 base, and 14 bases lay in between. Germline V lookup: CDR1 SGHRS, CDR2 YFSETQ. The CDR3 has 15 residues. In DNA, the CDR3 is TGCGCCAGCAGCCGGGGGCCGACTACCCAAGAGACCCAGTACTTC. This translates into CASSRGPTTQETQYF.

As to this clone: Other DNA sequences from this sample encode an identical CDR3 as well. The chain is built from TRBV6-1 and TRBJ2-2; D is unresolved. Trimming took 6 bases from V and 1 from J, leaving 3 bases between them. This CDR3 region has 12 residues. Per germline, CDR1 MNHNS and CDR2 SASEGT. CDR3 loop: CASRLNTGELFF. The CDR3 DNA is TGTGCCAGCAGGTTGAACACCGGGGAGCTGTTTTTT.

The chain uses TRBV7-6 and TRBJ1-4; D is uncertain. Germline lookup yields CDR1 SGHVS and CDR2 FNYEAQ. The CDR3 is 16 residues long. The ends were cut back, 0 bases at V and 7 bases at J, with 15 bases in the middle. The CDR3 protein is CASSLAGRGMGEKLFF. The CDR3 bases are TGTGCCAGCAGCTTAGCGGGTCGGGGAATGGGTGAAAAACTGTTTTTT.